This TCR beta chain was captured in a study of blood T cells in healthy people across ages (dated by TCRdb to between 2015 and 2017). The study in broad terms: In model experiments, template switching captured about one uniquely barcoded TCR beta cDNA molecule for every two T cells. The donors were split into four age groups: young (average around 15 years), middle-aged (roughly 42), aged (more than 60) and long-lived (82). To track age-related changes in TCR beta repertoire diversity, the study relied on deep sequencing normalized with unique cDNA molecular identifiers. To avoid experimental bias, donors of different ages were spread randomly across the sequencing lanes. Two additional independent replicas of 1 million unique cDNA reads from the same blood draw were analyzed for two donors (one aged 18 to 30 and one aged 80 or older). The paper as a whole reports these results and caveats: Because donor CMV infection status was unknown, age-related changes in expanded clonotypes were potentially confounded. Observed TCR beta diversity correlated strongly with the percentage of naive T cells measured by flow cytometry. Observed TCR beta diversity per million T cells fell roughly linearly with age, and a significant reduction was already apparent by age around 39. Estimates of total diversity from one million sequenced T cells were regarded as lower bounds and underestimates. Compared with the aged group, the long-lived group had more naive CD4+ T cells, fewer expanded clones and increased TCR diversity, a pattern suggesting age selection. Because profiling used bulk unsorted PBMCs, naive and antigen-experienced compartments could not be compared conclusively.

The 39 donors, aged about 6 to 100 years, were systemically healthy Caucasian individuals from Russia. Around 10 milliliters of peripheral blood were collected from each donor into EDTA-treated Vacutainer tubes. Ficoll-Paque density-gradient centrifugation was used to isolate PBMCs, with at least 6.5 million per sample. Total RNA was extracted from PBMCs with Trizol reagent, with at least 6 micrograms obtained per sample. For every donor, flow cytometry on a PBMC aliquot measured the percentage of naive CD45RAhigh/CD27high T cells. Library preparation used 5' RACE. These reads were obtained on an Illumina HiSeq 2500. A second PCR of roughly 6 to 11 cycles was performed with a sample-barcoded 5' primer and a J-beta primer mix. A template-switch 5' adaptor carrying 12 random nucleotides introduced a unique molecular identifier onto each TCR beta cDNA molecule. Each sample yielded at least 3 million CDR3-containing paired-end reads. First-strand cDNA was synthesized from all RNA with the Mint cDNA synthesis kit, primed by a TRBC-specific oligonucleotide. Following uracil-DNA glycosylase treatment, all cDNA underwent a first 18-cycle PCR with the universal primers M1SS and BC2_uni_R. Per the source publication's procedure: For normalization, 1 million high-quality reads, each with a distinct molecular identifier, were randomly selected from each sample. Instead of being binned into consensus sequences, reads with shared molecular identifiers were discarded. MiTCR, set to a Q25 quality threshold and the strictest error-elimination algorithm, was used for CDR3 identification, clonotype clustering and error correction. Lower-bound total TCR beta diversity was estimated with a nonparametric unseen species model using Euler transformation. TCRdb passed the public sequencing reads through fastp at Q25 and MiXCR, retaining productive beta sequences. Rows with one shared CDR3 protein collapse into an entry with the most common genes and DNA. It is TCRdb's table, rather than the study itself, that gives the V and J calls and clone size. The sample records over a million distinct CDR3 sequences, 35% to 45% of which are singletons. 4% of the sample lies in the top ten.

Points on this clonotype: What antigen it recognizes has not been identified. No base qualities exist here, and no much larger clone lies one base off it.

This TCR derives from a woman aged 18-29 years in good health. Material: blood.

The DNA is TGTGCCAGCAGTGAAGGCACTAGCGGGTTCAATGAGCAGTTCTTC. It encodes CASSEGTSGFNEQFF. This chain joins TRBV6-4 to TRBJ2-1, and 9 junctional nucleotides match TRBD2. The V end gives up 3 bases and the J end 6 bases, leaving 6 bases in the junction not matched to a gene. CDR1 MRHNA and CDR2 SNTAGT are derived from the germline V gene. The cysteine opens and the phenylalanine closes a CDR3 of 15 amino acids. Kept here is only the CDR3 DNA, which spans 45 bases and is read in frame from base 1.